The sequence of this T cell receptor beta chain was determined in a study of T cell changes during pregnancy in multiple sclerosis. Sequencing used immunoSEQ multiplex PCR; TCRdb keeps in-frame clones, though not all of them. The sample contains 26,000 or so clones, just over 90% of which appear only once. The TCR sequence derives from a female donor in good health, enrolled as a control in a pregnancy study. The sequencing used peripheral blood, collected in the first trimester of pregnancy.

In nucleotides, the CDR3 is TGTGCCAGTAGTATAGATCACGGGACAGAAGATACGCAGTATTTT. Protein sequence: CASSIDHGTEDTQYF. This chain connects TRBV19 to TRBJ2-3, with 7 bases matching TRBD1. This CDR3 is 15 amino acids long. The germline V gene encodes CDR1 LNHDA and CDR2 SQIVND (reference sequence). V shed 0 bases and J 5 bases; nucleotides not matched to a gene: 5.